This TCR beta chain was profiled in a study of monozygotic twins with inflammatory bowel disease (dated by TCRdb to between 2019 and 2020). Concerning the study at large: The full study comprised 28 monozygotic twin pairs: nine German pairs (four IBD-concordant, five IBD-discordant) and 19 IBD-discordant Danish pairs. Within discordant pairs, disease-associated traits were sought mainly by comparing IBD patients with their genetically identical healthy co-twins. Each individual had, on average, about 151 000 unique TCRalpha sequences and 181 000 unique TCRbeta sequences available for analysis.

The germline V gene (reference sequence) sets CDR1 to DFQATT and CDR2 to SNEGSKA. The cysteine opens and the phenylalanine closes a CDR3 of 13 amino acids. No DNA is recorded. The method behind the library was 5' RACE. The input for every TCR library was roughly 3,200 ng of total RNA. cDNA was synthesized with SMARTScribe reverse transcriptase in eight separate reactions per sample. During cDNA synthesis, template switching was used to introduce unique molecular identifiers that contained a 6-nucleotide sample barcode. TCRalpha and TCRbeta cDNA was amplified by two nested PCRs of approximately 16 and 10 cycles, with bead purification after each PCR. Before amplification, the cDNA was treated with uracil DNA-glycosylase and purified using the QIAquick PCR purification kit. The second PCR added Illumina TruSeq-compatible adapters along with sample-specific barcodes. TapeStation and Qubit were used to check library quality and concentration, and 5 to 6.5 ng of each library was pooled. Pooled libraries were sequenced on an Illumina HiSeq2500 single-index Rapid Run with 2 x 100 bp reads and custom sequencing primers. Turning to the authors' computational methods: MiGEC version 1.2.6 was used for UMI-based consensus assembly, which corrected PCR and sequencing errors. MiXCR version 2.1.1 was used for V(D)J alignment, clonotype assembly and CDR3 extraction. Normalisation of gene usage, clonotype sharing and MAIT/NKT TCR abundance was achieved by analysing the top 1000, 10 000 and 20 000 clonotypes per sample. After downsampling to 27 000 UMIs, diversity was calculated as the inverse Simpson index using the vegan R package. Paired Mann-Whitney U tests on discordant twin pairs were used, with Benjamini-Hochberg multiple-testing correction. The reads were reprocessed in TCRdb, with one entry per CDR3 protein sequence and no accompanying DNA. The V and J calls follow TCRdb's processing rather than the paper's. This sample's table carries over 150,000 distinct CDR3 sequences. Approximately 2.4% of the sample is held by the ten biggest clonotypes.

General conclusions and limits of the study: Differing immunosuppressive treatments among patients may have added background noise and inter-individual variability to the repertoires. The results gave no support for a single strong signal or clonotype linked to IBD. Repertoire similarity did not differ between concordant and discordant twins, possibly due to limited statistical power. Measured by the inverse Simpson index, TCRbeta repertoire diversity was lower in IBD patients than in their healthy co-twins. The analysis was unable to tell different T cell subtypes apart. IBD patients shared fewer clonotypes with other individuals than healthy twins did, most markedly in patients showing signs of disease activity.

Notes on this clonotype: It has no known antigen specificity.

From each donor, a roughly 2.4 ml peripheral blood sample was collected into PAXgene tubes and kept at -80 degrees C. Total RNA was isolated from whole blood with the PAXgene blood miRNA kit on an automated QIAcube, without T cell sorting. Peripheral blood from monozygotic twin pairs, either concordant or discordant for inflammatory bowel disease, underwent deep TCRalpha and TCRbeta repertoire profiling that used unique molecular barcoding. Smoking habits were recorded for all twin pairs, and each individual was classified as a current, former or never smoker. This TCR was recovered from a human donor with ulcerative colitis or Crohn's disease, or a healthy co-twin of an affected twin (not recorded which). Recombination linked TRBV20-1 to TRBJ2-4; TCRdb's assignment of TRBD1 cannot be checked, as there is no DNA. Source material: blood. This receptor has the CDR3 CSASQGGKNIQYF.